This T cell receptor beta chain emerged from a study of T cells after yellow fever vaccination. TCRdb analysed the 5' RACE reads with MiXCR anew, one entry per CDR3 protein. The sample carries 200,000 to 300,000 distinct CDR3 sequences, 13% recorded once. This clonotype was observed many times. This CDR3 spans 14 amino acids. Germline loops: CDR1 ENHRY, CDR2 SYGVKD. Unmatched junction bases numbered 5, after V lost 4 bases and J lost 8 bases. This specimen was CD4+ T cells sorted from PBMCs, taken 45 days after the yellow fever booster vaccination. This TCR came from a young man who received the YFV17D yellow fever vaccine. V usage is TRBV10-3 and J usage is TRBJ2-7; 13 bases are a match to TRBD2. The CDR3 loop is CAISGRTSGGKQYF. The CDR3 region has the DNA TGTGCCATCAGTGGGAGGACTAGCGGGGGCAAGCAGTACTTC.